This section outlines one TCR beta chain sequence together with its context. The antigen remains undetermined. Using immunoSEQ multiplex PCR, the repertoire was profiled, and TCRdb retains in-frame clones only, with some absent. The sample includes around 2,000,000 clones, roughly 91% of them seen just once. Naive CD8 cells comprised CD45RO-negative, CCR7-positively selected cells, excluding terminally differentiated effector memory CD45RA+ cells. This record belongs to a study of shared clonotypes between healthy human individuals. Study results and caveats: Across subsets, estimated richness was generally greater for naive than for memory populations. Shared clonotypes across all four donors exceeded non-shared ones in generation probability.

The V gene's germline CDR1 is SGHDT and CDR2 YYEEEE. CDR3 length equals 15 residues. The V end was cut by 1 base, the J end by 5 bases, with 13 bases between. The sample consisted of naive CD8+ T cells from PBMCs. The chain uses TRBV5-6 and TRBJ1-5; D not certain. This receptor was taken from a man aged 18-30 years in good health. Some clones in this sample may be carry-over from other donors' samples. The CDR3 reads CASSLNPSDDQPQHF. In DNA, the CDR3 is TGTGCCAGCAGCTTGAACCCCTCCGACGATCAGCCCCAGCATTTT.